The entry below describes one T cell receptor (beta chain). What it recognizes is unknown. The V end was cut by 7 bases, the J end by 2 bases, with 16 bases between. CDR1 is SGDLS and CDR2 is YYNGEE in the germline V gene. The CDR3 runs 15 residues. These data are taken from a study of high-grade serous ovarian cancer treatment subgroups. At the level of the study: Samples averaged roughly 15,000 reads and several thousand unique TCR beta rearrangements. Overall study findings and caveats: CDR1 and CDR2 were left unanalyzed; analyses focused on CDR3. Tumors within one patient showed repertoire similarity of roughly 0.095 to 0.8. TCR clonal relatedness correlated positively with neoantigen level.

Sequenced by immunoSEQ multiplex PCR; TCRdb stores in-frame clones only, minus some. The table lists 3,000 or so clones, 63% of them singletons. The tumor samples were collected prior to definitive surgery or chemotherapy. The rearrangement links TRBV9 to TRBJ1-3; D perhaps matches TRBD1 (5 bases). The clonotype originates from a human donor with high-grade serous ovarian cancer. The sample comprised tumor tissue. CDR3 DNA sequence: TGTGCCAGCGGCCCAAGGGGCAGGCCTGGAAACACCATATATTTT. It yields the protein CASGPRGRPGNTIYF.